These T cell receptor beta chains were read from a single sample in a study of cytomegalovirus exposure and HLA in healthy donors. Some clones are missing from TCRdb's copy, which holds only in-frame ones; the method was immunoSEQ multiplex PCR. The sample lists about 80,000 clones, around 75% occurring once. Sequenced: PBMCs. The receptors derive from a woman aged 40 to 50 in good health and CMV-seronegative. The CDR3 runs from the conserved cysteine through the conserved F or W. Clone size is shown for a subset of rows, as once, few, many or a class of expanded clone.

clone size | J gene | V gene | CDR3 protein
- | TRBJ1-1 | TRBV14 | CASSQVRGDTEAFF
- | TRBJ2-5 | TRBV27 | CASSSLGGEETQYF
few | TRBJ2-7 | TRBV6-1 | CASAKSGKNYEQYF
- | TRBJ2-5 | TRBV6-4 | CASSDDSRPDQYF
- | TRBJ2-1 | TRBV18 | CASSRSAGFNEQFF
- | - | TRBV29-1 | CSVAPSGGSYEQYF
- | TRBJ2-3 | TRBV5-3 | CARSGGVAGKNTDTQYF
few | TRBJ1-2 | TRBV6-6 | CASSYGAGGNYGYTF
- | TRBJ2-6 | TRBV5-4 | CASSPLTSGRAGANVLTF
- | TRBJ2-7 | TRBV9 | CASSPAGVGEQYF
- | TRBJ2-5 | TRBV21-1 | CASSIAPSPLALQETQYF
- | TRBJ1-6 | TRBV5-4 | CASSLGLTTSYNSPLHF
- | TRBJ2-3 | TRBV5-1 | CVSSSREGRDTQYF
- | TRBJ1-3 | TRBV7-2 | CASSLRVLGGHLGNTIYF
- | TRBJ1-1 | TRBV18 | CASSEGRNTEAFF
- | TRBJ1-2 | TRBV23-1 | CASSQSGQRYGYTF
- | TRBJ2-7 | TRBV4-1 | CASSQRVFPIYEQYF
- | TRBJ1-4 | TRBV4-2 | CASSQERGVEEKLFF
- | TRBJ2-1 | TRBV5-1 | CASSLGQGGNEQFF
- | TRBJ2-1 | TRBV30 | CAWSPPWGTGANEQFF
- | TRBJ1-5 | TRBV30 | CAWSVPGRVLSSQPQHF
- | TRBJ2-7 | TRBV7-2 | CASSLRQGYEQYF
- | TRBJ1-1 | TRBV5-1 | CASSGTGDVRNTEAFF
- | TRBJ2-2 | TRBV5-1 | CASSPPGTGELFF
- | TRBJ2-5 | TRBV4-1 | CASSHDGTTSETQYF
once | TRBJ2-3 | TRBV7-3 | CASSPYGREVTDTQYF
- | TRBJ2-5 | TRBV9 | CASSDKDRVGKETQYF
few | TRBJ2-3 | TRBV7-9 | CASRQEATDTQYF
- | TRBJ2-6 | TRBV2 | CARQNSSGANVLTF
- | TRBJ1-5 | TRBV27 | CASRASGREGQPQHF
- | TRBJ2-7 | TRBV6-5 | CASSYSLQGTYEQYF